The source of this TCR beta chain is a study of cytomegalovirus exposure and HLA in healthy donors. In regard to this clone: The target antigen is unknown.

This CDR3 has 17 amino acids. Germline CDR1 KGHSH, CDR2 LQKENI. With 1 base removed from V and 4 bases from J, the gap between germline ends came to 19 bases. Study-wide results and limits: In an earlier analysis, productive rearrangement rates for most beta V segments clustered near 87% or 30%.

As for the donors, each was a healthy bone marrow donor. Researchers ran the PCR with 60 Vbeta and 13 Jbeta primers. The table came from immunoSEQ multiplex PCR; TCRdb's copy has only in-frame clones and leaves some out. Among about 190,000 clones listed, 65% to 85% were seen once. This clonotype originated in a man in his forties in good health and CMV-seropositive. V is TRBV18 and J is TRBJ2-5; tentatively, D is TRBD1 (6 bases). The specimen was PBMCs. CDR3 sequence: CASSPRVAGASGETQYF. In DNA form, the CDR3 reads TGTGCCAGCTCACCACGGGTTGCAGGGGCCTCGGGAGAGACCCAGTACTTC.